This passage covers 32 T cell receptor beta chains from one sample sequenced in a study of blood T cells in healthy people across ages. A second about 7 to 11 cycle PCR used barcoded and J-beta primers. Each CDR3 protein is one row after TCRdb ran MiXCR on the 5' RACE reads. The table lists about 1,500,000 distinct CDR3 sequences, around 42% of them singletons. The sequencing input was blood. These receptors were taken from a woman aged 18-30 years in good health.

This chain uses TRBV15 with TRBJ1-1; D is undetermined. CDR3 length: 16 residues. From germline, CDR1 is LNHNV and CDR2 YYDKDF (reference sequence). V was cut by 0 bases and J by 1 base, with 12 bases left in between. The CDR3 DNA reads TGTGCCACCAGCAGAGAGGGGAGGGTCCAGAACACTGAAGCTTTCTTT. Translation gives CATSREGRVQNTEAFF.

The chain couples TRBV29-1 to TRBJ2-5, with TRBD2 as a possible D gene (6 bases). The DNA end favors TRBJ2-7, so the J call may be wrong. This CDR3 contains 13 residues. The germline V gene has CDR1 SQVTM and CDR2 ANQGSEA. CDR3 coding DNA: TGCAGCGTCCGGGAGTCGGATGCCTACGAGCAGTACTTC. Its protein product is CSVRESDAYEQYF.

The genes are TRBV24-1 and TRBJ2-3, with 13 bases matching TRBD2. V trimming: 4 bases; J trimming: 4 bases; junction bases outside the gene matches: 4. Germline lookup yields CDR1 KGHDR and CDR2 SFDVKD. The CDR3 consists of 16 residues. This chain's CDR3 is CATSDRTSGGADTQYF. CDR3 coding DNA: TGTGCCACCAGTGACCGGACTAGCGGGGGAGCAGATACGCAGTATTTT.

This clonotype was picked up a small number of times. CDR3 DNA: TGTGCCAGCAGTTCTACCGGGACACTACCCTACGAGCAGTACTTC. As protein: CASSSTGTLPYEQYF. This chain connects TRBV28 to TRBJ2-7; possible D gene TRBD1, 6 bases. There are 15 residues in the CDR3. Germline loops: CDR1 MDHEN, CDR2 SYDVKM. The ends were cut back, 4 bases at V and 2 bases at J, with 15 bases in the middle.

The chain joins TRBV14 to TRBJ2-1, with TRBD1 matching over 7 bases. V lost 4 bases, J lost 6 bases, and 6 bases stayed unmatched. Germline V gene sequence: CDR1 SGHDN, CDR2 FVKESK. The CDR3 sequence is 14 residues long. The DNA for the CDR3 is TGTGCCAGCAGCCTGCCGGGACAGTCCAATGAGCAGTTCTTC. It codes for CASSLPGQSNEQFF.

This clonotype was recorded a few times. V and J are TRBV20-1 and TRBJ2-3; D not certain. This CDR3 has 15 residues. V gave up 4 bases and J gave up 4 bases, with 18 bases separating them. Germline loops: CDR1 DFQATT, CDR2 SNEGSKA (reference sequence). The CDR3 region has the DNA TGCAGTGCTAACCCTCTATCGGAACTCGCAGATACGCAGTATTTT. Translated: CSANPLSELADTQYF.

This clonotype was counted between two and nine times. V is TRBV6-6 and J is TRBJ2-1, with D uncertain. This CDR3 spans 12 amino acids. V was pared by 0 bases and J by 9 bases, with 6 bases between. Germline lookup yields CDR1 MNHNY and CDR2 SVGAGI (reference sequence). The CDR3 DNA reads TGTGCCAGCAGTTACTCGGTCGGTGAGCAGTTCTTC. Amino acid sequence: CASSYSVGEQFF.

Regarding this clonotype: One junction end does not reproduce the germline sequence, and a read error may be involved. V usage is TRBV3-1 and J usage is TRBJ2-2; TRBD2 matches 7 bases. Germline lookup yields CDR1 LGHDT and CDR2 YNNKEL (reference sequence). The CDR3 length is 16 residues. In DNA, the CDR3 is TGTGCCAGCAACCAAAGCGGGGCTGGATTGGCTGGGGAGCTGTTTTTT. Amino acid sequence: CASNQSGAGLAGELFF.

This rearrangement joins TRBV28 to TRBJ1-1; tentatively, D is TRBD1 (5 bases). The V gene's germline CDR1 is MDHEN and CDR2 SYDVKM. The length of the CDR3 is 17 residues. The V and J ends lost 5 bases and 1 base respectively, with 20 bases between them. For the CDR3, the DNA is TGTGCCAGCAGTCCATCCCTCGTGGGGCGCAAGAACACTGAAGCTTTCTTT. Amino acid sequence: CASSPSLVGRKNTEAFF.

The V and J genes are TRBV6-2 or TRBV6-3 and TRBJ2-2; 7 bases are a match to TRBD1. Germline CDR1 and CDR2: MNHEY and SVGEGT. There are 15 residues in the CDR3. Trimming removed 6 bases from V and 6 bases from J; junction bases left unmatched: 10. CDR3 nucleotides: TGTGCCAGCAGGCCGGGACAGAGTCAATCCGGGGAGCTGTTTTTT. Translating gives CASRPGQSQSGELFF.

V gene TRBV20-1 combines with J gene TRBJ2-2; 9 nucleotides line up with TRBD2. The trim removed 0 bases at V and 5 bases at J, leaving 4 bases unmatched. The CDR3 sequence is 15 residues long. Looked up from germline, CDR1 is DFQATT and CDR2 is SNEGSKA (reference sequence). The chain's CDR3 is CSARDGSGRTGELFF. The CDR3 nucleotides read TGCAGTGCTAGAGACGGTAGCGGGAGAACCGGGGAGCTGTTTTTT.

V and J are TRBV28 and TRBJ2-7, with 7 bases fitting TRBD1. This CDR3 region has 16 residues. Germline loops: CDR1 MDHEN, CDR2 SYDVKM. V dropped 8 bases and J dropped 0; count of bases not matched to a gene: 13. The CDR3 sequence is CASVDGGQFVSYEQYF. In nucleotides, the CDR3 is TGTGCCAGCGTCGATGGGGGACAGTTTGTCTCCTACGAGCAGTACTTC.

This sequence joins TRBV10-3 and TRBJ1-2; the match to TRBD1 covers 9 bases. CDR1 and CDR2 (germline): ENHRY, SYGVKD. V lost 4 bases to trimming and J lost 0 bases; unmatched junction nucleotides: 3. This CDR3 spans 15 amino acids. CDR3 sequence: CAISGWTGANYGYTF. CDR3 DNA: TGTGCCATCAGTGGTTGGACAGGGGCTAACTATGGCTACACCTTC.

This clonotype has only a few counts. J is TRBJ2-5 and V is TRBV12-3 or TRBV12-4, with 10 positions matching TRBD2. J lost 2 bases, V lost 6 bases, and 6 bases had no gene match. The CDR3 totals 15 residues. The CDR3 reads CASRATSGAQETQYF. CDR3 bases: TGTGCCAGCAGAGCCACTAGCGGGGCTCAAGAGACCCAGTACTTC.

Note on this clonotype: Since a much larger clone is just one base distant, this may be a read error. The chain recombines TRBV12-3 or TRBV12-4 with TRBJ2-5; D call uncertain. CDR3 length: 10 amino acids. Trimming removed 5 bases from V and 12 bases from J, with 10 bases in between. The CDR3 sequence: CASSAAQKYF. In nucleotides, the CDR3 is TGTGCCAGCAGTGCCGCGCAGAAGTACTTC.

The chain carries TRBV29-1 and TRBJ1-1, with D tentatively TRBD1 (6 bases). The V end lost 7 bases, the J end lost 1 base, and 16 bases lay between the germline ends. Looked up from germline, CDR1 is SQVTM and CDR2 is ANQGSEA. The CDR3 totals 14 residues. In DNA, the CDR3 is TGCAGCGCGAGGGGGGCAGTCAAGAACACTGAAGCTTTCTTT. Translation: CSARGAVKNTEAFF.

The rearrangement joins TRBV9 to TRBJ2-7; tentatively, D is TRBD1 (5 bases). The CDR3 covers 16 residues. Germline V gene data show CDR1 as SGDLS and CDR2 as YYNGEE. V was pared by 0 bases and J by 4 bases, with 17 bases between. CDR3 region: CASSVDPGLSYYEQYF. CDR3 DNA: TGTGCCAGCAGCGTAGATCCAGGGCTGTCGTATTACGAGCAGTACTTC.

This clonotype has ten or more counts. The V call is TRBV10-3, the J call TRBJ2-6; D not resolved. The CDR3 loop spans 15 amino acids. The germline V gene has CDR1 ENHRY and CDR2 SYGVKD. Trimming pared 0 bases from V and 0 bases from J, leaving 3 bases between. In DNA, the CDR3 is TGTGCCATCAGTGAGTCGTCCTCTGGGGCCAACGTCCTGACTTTC. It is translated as CAISESSSGANVLTF.

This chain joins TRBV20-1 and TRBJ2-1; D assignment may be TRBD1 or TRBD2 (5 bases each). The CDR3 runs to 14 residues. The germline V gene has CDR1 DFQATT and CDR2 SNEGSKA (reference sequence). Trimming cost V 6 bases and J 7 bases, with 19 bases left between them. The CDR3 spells CSALGPWVENEQFF. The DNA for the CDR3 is TGCAGTGCCTTGGGACCCTGGGTGGAGAATGAGCAGTTCTTC.

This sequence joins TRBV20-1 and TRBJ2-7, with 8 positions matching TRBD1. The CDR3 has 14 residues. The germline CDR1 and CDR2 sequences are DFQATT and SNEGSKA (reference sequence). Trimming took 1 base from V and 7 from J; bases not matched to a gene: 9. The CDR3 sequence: CSARVQGGSYEQYF. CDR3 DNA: TGCAGTGCTAGAGTACAGGGGGGTAGCTATGAGCAGTACTTC.

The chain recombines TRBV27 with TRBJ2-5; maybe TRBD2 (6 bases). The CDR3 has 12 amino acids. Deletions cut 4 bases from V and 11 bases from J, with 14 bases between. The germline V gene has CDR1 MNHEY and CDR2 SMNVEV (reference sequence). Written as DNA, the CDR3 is TGTGCCAGCAGTTCCCCGACTAGGAAGCAGTACTTC. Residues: CASSSPTRKQYF.

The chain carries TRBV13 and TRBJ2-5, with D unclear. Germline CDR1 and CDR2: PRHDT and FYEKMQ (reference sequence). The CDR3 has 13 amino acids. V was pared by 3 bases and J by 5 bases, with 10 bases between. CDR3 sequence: CASSLTAAETQYF. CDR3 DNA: TGTGCCAGCAGCTTGACTGCCGCGGAGACCCAGTACTTC.

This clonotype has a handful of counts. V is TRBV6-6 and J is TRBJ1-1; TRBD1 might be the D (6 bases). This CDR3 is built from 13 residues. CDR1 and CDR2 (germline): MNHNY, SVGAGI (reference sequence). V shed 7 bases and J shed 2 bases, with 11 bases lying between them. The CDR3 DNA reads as TGTGCCAGCATTATACAGGGCAACACTGAAGCTTTCTTT. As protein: CASIIQGNTEAFF.

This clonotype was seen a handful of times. The CDR3 bases are TGTGCCAGCAGTTTCGTTATGGGGGGCGCGGGGGAGCAGTACTTC. Its protein is CASSFVMGGAGEQYF. The chain employs TRBV6-6 and TRBJ2-7; D is tentatively TRBD1 or TRBD2 (6 bases each). The CDR3 length is 15 residues. Deletions cut 4 bases from V and 7 bases from J, with 20 bases between. Germline CDR1 and CDR2: MNHNY and SVGAGI (reference sequence).

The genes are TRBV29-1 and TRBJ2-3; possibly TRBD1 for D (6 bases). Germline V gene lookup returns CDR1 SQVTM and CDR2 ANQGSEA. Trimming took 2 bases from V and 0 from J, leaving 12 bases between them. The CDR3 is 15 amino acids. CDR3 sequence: CSVEQGGASTDTQYF. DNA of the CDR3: TGCAGCGTTGAACAAGGGGGAGCTAGCACAGATACGCAGTATTTT.

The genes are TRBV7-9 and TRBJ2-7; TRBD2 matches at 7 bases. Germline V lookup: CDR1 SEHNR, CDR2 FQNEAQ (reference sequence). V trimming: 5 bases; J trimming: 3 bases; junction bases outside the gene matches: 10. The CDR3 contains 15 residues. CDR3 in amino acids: CASSPMGSGIYEQYF. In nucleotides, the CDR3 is TGTGCCAGCAGCCCTATGGGGAGCGGGATCTACGAGCAGTACTTC.

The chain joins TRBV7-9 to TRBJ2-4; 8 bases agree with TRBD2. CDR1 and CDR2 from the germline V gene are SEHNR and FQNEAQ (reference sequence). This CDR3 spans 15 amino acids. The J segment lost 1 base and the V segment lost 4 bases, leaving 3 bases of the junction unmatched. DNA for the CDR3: TGTGCCAGCAGCTCGGAGCGGGAGGCCAAAAACATTCAGTACTTC. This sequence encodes CASSSEREAKNIQYF.

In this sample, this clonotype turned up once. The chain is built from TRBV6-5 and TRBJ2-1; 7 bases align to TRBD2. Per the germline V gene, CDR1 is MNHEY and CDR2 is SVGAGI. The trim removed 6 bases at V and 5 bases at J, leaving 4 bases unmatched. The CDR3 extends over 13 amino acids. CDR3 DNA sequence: TGTGCCAGCAGAGCGGGAATGGACAATGAGCAGTTCTTC. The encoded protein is CASRAGMDNEQFF.

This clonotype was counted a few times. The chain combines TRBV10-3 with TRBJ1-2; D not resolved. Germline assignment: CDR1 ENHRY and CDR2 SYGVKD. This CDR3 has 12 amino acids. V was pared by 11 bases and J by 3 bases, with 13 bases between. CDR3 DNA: TGTGCCGGCCGAGTTGGGGACTATGGCTACACCTTC. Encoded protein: CAGRVGDYGYTF.

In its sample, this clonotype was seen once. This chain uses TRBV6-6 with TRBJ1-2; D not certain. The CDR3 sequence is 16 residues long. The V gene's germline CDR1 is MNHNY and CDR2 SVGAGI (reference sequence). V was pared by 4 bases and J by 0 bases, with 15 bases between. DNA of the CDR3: TGTGCCAGCAGTTCGGCTCTCGGTACAGCTAACTATGGCTACACCTTC. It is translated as CASSSALGTANYGYTF.

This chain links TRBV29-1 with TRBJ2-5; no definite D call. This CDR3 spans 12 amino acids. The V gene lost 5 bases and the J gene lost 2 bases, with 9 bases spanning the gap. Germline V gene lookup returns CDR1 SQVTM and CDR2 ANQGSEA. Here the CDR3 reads CSVLINQETQYF. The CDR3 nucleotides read TGCAGCGTTCTCATTAATCAAGAGACCCAGTACTTC. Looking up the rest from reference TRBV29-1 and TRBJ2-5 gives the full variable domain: SAVISQKPSRDICQRGTSLTIQCQVDSQVTMMFWYRQQPGQSLTLIATANQGSEATYESGFVIDKFPISRPNLTFSTLTVSNMSPEDSSIYLCSVLINQETQYFGPGTRLLVL.

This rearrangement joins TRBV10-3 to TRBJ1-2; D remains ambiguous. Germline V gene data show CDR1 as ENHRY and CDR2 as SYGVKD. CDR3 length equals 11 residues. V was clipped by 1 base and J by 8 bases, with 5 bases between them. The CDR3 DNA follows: TGTGCCATCAGTGAGTTACTGGGCTACACCTTC. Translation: CAISELLGYTF.